Below are 3 T cell receptor beta chains sequenced from a single sample in a study of blood T cell repertoires in COVID-19. TCRdb's table, derived via immunoSEQ multiplex PCR, lists solely in-frame clones and lacks some. The repertoire has around 200,000 clones, more than 75% of them found once; the top ten carry 2.5% to 3.5%. The sequenced material came from peripheral blood. The receptors stem from a man aged 35-49 years with active or convalescent COVID-19.

This chain links TRBV14 with TRBJ1-3, with D hard to call. CDR3 length: 14 amino acids. CDR1 SGHDN and CDR2 FVKESK come from the germline V gene. The V end lost 5 bases, the J end lost 3 bases, and 11 bases lay between the germline ends. The CDR3 region has the DNA TGTGCCAGCAGCTCAGATGCGGGTGGAAACACCATATATTTT. It yields the protein CASSSDAGGNTIYF.

The chain uses TRBV5-8 and TRBJ2-7; D is perhaps TRBD2 (6 bases). The CDR3 totals 15 residues. V was pared by 7 bases and J by 3 bases, with 20 bases between. Germline lookup yields CDR1 SGHTS and CDR2 YDEGEE. In nucleotides, the CDR3 is TGTGCCAGCGGAAAACGGGACTCAGCTAGCTACGAGCAGTACTTC. It specifies CASGKRDSASYEQYF.

This chain links TRBV4-2 with TRBJ2-1, with TRBD2 identical over 13 bases. The V gene end was trimmed by 4 bases and the J gene end by 7 bases; junction bases not matched to a gene: 4. Looked up from germline, CDR1 is LGHNA and CDR2 is YNFKEQ. The CDR3 extends over 15 amino acids. This chain's CDR3 is CASSRTSGGGNEQFF. The CDR3 DNA reads TGTGCCAGCAGCCGGACTAGCGGGGGAGGAAATGAGCAGTTCTTC.